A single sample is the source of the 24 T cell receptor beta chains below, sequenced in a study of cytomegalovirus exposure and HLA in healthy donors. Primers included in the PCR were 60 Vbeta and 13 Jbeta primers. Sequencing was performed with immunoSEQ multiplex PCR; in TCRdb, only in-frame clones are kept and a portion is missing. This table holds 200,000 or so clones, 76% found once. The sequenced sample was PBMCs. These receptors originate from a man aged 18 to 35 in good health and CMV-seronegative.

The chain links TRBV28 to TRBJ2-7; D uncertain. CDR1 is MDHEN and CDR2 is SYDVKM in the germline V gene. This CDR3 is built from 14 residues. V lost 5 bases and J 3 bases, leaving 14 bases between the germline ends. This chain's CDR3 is CASSGLGRRYEQYF. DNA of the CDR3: TGTGCCAGCAGTGGGCTGGGCAGGCGCTACGAGCAGTACTTC.

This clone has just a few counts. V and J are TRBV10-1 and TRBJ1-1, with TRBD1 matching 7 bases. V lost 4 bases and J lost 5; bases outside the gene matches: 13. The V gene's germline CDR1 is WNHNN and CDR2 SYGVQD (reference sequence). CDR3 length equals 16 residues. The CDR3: CASSGQGIPPGTEAFF. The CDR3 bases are TGCGCCAGCAGTGGACAGGGTATCCCCCCGGGTACTGAAGCTTTCTTT.

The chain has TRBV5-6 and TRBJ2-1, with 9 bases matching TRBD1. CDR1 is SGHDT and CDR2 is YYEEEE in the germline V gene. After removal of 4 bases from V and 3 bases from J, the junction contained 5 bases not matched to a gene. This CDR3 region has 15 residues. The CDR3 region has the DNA TGTGCCAGCAGCCCGGGGACAGGGAGCTACAATGAGCAGTTCTTC. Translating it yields CASSPGTGSYNEQFF.

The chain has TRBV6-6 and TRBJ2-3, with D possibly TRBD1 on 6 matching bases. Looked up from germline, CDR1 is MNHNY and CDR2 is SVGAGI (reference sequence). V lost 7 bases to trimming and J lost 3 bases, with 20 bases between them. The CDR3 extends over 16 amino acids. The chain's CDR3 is CASILTLGARTDTQYF. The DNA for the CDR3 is TGTGCCAGCATTCTAACCTTGGGGGCGCGGACAGATACGCAGTATTTT.

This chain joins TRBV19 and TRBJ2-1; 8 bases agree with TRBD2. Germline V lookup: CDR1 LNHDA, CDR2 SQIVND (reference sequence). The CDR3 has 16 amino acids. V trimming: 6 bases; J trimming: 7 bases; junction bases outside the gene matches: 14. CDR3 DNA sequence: TGTGCCAGTAGCAGCCGTTTGGGCGGGAGGCGGAATGAGCAGTTCTTC. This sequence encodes CASSSRLGGRRNEQFF.

CDR3 in DNA: TGCGCCAGCAGCCAAGTCGGGCGGGAGAAGTCCTACAATGAGCAGTTCTTC. It is translated as CASSQVGREKSYNEQFF. The V gene is TRBV4-1, the J gene TRBJ2-1; 7 positions match TRBD2. V lost 1 base to trimming and J lost 1 base; unmatched junction nucleotides: 7. The CDR3 length is 17 residues. The germline gives CDR1 MGHRA, CDR2 YSYEKL.

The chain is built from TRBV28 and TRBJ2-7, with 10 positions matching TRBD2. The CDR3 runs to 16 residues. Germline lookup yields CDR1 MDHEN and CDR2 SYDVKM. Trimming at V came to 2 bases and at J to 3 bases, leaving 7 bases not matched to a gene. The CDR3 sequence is CASSLRGTSARYEQYF. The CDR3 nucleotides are TGTGCCAGCAGTTTAAGAGGGACTAGCGCTCGCTACGAGCAGTACTTC.

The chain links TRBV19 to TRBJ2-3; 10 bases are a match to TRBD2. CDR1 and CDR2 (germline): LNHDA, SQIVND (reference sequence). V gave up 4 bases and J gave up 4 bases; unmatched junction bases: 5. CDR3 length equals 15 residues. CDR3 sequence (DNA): TGTGCCAGTAGTACTAGCGGGAGCGGTCCAGATACGCAGTATTTT. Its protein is CASSTSGSGPDTQYF.

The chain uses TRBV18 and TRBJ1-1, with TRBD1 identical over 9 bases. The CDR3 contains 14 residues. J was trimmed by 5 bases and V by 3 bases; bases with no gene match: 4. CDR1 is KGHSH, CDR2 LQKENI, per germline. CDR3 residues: CASSPEQGATEAFF. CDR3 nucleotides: TGTGCCAGCTCACCGGAACAGGGGGCTACTGAAGCTTTCTTT.

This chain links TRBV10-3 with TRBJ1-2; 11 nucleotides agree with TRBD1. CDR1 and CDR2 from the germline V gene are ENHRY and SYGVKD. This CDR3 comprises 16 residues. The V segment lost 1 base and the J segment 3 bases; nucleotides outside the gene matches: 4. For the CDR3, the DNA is TGTGCCATCAGTGAGTTTGGACAGGGGGCGGACTATGGCTACACCTTC. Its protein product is CAISEFGQGADYGYTF.

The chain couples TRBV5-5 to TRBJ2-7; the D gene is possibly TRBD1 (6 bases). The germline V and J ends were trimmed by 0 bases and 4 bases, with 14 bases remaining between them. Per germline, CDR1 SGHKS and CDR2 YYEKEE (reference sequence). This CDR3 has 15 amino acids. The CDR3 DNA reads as TGTGCCAGCAGCTTGGTCGGACAGAAAACTTACGAGCAGTACTTC. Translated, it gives CASSLVGQKTYEQYF.

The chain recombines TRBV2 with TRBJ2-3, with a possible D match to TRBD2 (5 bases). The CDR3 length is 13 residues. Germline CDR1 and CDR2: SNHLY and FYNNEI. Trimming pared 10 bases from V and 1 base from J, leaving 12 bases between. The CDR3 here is CATGNQGTDTQYF. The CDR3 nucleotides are TGTGCCACCGGGAATCAGGGCACAGATACGCAGTATTTT.

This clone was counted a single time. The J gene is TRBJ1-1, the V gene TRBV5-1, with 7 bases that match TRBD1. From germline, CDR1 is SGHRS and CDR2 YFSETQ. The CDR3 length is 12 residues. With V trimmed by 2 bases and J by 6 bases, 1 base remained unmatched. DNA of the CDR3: TGCGCCAGCAGCTTTGACAGGGCTGAAGCTTTCTTT. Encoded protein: CASSFDRAEAFF.

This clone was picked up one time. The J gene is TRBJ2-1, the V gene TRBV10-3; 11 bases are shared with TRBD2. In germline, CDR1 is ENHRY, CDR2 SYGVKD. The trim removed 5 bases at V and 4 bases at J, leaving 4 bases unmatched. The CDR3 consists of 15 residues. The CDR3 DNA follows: TGTGCCATCAGTTTTGCTAGCGGGGGGTACAATGAGCAGTTCTTC. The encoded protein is CAISFASGGYNEQFF.

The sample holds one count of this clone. This CDR3 reads CASSQNYAEGDTQYF. The CDR3 DNA is TGTGCCAGCAGCCAAAACTACGCGGAGGGGGATACGCAGTATTTT. This sequence joins TRBV11-2 and TRBJ2-3; a weak D match, TRBD2 (6 bases). The V end was cut by 5 bases, the J end by 6 bases, with 18 bases between. This CDR3 spans 15 amino acids. Germline CDR1 SGHAT, CDR2 FQNNGV.

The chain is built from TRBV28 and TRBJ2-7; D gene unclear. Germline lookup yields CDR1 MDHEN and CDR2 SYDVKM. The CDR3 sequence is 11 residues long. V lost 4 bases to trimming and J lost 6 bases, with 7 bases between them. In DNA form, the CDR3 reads TGTGCCAGCAGTTCCCCCCGCGAGCAGTACTTC. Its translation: CASSSPREQYF.

CDR3 protein: CASSRTGFLSTDTQYF. CDR3 nucleotide sequence: TGTGCCAGCAGCCGAACGGGATTCCTTAGCACAGATACGCAGTATTTT. This rearrangement joins TRBV9 to TRBJ2-3, with D maybe TRBD2 (5 bases). Germline values: CDR1 SGDLS, CDR2 YYNGEE. V lost 4 bases and J 0 bases, leaving 15 bases between the germline ends. The CDR3 runs to 16 residues.

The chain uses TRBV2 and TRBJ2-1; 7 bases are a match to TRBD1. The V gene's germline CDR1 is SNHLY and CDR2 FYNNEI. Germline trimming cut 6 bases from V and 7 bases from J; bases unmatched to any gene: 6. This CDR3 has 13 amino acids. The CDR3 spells CASRSGTANEQFF. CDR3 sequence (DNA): TGTGCCAGCAGGTCCGGGACAGCAAATGAGCAGTTCTTC.

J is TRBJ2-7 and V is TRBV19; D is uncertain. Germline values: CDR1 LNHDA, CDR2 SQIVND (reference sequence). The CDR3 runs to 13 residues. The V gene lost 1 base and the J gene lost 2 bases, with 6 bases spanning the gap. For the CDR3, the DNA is TGTGCCAGTAGTATAGGCACAACCTACGAGCAGTACTTC. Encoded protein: CASSIGTTYEQYF.

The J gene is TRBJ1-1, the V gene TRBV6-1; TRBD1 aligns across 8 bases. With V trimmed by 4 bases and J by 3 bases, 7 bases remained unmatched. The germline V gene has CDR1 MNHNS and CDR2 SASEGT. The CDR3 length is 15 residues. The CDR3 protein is CASSGRTGKDTEAFF. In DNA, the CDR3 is TGTGCCAGCAGTGGACGGACAGGGAAGGACACTGAAGCTTTCTTT.

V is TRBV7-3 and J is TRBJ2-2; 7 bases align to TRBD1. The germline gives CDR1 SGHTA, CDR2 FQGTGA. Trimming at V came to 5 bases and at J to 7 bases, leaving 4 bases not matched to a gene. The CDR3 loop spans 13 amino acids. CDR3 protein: CASSIQGNGELFF. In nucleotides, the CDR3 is TGTGCCAGCAGCATACAGGGGAACGGGGAGCTGTTTTTT.

The DNA of the CDR3 is TGCAGCGTTGAACTAGCTGGGGGCGGTTGGACTGAAGCTTTCTTT. Its translation: CSVELAGGGWTEAFF. The chain combines TRBV29-1 with TRBJ1-1; maybe TRBD1 (6 bases). The germline V and J ends were trimmed by 2 bases and 5 bases, with 18 bases remaining between them. The CDR3 consists of 15 residues. CDR1 is SQVTM and CDR2 is ANQGSEA in the germline V gene.

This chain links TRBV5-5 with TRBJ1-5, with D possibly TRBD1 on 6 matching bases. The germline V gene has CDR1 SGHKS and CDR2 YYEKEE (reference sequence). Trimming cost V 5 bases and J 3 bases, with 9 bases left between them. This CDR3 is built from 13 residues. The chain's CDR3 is CASRRGYNQPQHF. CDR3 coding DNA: TGTGCCAGCAGGAGGGGGTACAATCAGCCCCAGCATTTT.

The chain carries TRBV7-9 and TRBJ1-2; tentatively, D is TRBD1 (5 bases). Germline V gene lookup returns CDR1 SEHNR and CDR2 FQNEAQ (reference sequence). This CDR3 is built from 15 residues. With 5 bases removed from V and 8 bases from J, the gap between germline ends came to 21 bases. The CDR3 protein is CASSPYVEGPGGYTF. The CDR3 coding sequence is TGTGCCAGCAGCCCCTACGTGGAGGGGCCGGGAGGCTACACCTTC.